Below are 18 T cell receptor beta chains sequenced from a single sample in a study of CD8+CD57+ T cells in acquired aplastic anemia. TCR beta VDJ combinations and CDR3 sequences were profiled from genomic DNA. TCRdb recomputed calls from the reads with MiXCR, one row per CDR3 protein. The table records some 210,000 distinct CDR3 sequences, 61% of them present only once. Sequenced: sorted CD4+, CD8+, or CD8+CD57+ T cells (not recorded which) from PBMCs. The receptors here all came from a human donor in good health.

A remark on this clonotype: The junction shows a germline mismatch at one end, possibly a read error. The V gene is TRBV2, the J gene TRBJ1-2; TRBD1 agrees at 9 bases. The CDR3 has 13 amino acids. Germline CDR1 SNHLY, CDR2 FYNNEI. The CDR3 coding sequence is TGTGCCAGCAGTGAGCAGGGACAGGGCTATATCGCCTTC. It translates to CASSEQGQGYIAF. The full variable domain, completed using reference TRBV2 and TRBJ1-2, is EPEVTQTPSHQVTQMGQEVILRCVPISNHLYFYWYRQILGQKVEFLVSFYNNEISEKSEIFDDQFSVERPDGSNFTLKIRSTKLEDSAMYFCASSEQGQGYIAFGSGTRLTVV.

The chain recombines TRBV29-1 with TRBJ1-2; D might be TRBD1 (5 bases). V was pared by 5 bases and J by 2 bases, with 12 bases between. The CDR3 extends over 13 amino acids. Germline values: CDR1 SQVTM, CDR2 ANQGSEA. The CDR3 nucleotides are TGCAGCGTTCAGGGAGAAGGGAACTATGGCTACACCTTC. It yields the protein CSVQGEGNYGYTF.

This clonotype was observed at least ten times. The CDR3 protein is CASSLTVQGDTQYF. In nucleotides, the CDR3 is TGTGCCAGCAGTCTGACCGTCCAGGGGGATACGCAGTATTTT. The rearrangement joins TRBV27 to TRBJ2-3, with D possibly matching TRBD1 (6 bases). Trimming removed 5 bases from V and 6 bases from J, with 15 bases in between. Germline V gives CDR1 MNHEY, CDR2 SMNVEV (reference sequence). The CDR3 sequence is 14 residues long.

The chain carries TRBV7-2 and TRBJ1-4; TRBD1 is a possible D gene (6 bases). The CDR3 is 15 residues long. From germline, CDR1 is SGHTA and CDR2 FQGNSA. V was shortened by 5 bases and J by 5 bases, with 15 bases between the two germline ends. DNA of the CDR3: TGTGCCAGCAGCCCCCAATACAGGGTGAATGAAAAACTGTTTTTT. This translates into CASSPQYRVNEKLFF.

The chain couples TRBV30 to TRBJ1-4, with a weak D call TRBD1 (5 bases). The CDR3 contains 12 residues. V was clipped by 2 bases and J by 15 bases, with 16 bases between them. CDR1 is GTSNPN, CDR2 SVGIG, per germline (reference sequence). CDR3 protein: CAWSPVQVPVFF. The CDR3 nucleotides read TGTGCCTGGAGTCCAGTACAGGTCCCGGTGTTTTTT.

As to this clonotype: At one boundary the junction diverges from the germline segment, which might be a read error. The V and J genes are TRBV10-2 and TRBJ1-1; D may be TRBD1 (5 bases). Germline CDR1 WSHSY, CDR2 SAAADI. This CDR3 region has 14 residues. The CDR3 sequence is CASGQGSMNTEAFF. As DNA, the CDR3 is TGCGCCAGCGGGCAGGGATCCATGAACACTGAGGCTTTCTTT.

A word on this clonotype: The junction and the germline gene differ at one end; a read error may be behind it. The rearrangement uses TRBV7-8 and TRBJ2-2; D is perhaps TRBD1 (7 bases). The CDR3 is made up of 14 amino acids. Germline V gives CDR1 SGHVS, CDR2 FQNEAQ. This CDR3 is CASSLQGGPGEPFF. DNA for the CDR3: TGTGCCAGCAGCTTACAGGGGGGTCCCGGGGAGCCGTTTTTT.

This clonotype was counted many times. The J gene is TRBJ2-7, the V gene TRBV6-1; the D gene is possibly TRBD1 (5 bases). Trimming removed 5 bases at V and 2 bases at J, with 7 bases between. CDR3 length: 12 amino acids. Germline lookup yields CDR1 MNHNS and CDR2 SASEGT. DNA for the CDR3: TGTGCCAGCAGTAGACAGCCCTACGAGCAGTACTTC. This gives the protein CASSRQPYEQYF.

About this clonotype: Germline is not matched at one junction end, which may reflect a read error. The V call is TRBV7-3, the J call TRBJ2-3, with 14 bases fitting TRBD2. The CDR3 sequence is 16 residues long. The germline gives CDR1 SGHTA, CDR2 FQGTGA. CDR3 region: CASSLRLAGGPDTQYF. The CDR3 DNA sequence: TGCGCCAGCAGCTTAAGACTAGCGGGGGGGCCAGATACGCAGTATTTT.

The chain uses TRBV10-3 and TRBJ2-2; 11 bases match TRBD2. The CDR3 consists of 16 residues. Germline CDR1 is ENHRY and CDR2 is SYGVKD. V lost 5 bases, J lost 2 bases, and 4 bases stayed unmatched. For the CDR3, the DNA is TGTGCCATCAGTTTGGGACTAGCGGTTAACACCGGGGAGCTGTTTTTT. Translating it yields CAISLGLAVNTGELFF.

The rearrangement uses TRBV15 and TRBJ1-6; tentatively, D is TRBD1 (5 bases). Deletions cut 0 bases from V and 9 bases from J, with 9 bases between. The CDR3 consists of 14 residues. Germline V gene sequence: CDR1 LNHNV, CDR2 YYDKDF (reference sequence). CDR3 nucleotide sequence: TGTGCCACCAGCAGAGATCGGGGGACTTCACCCCTCCACTTT. Translating it yields CATSRDRGTSPLHF.

This chain links TRBV7-3 with TRBJ2-3; D gene ambiguous. The CDR3 is made up of 13 amino acids. V lost 5 bases to trimming and J lost 6 bases, with 12 bases between them. The germline V gene encodes CDR1 SGHTA and CDR2 FQGTGA. The CDR3 here is CASSTYNGDTQYF. The CDR3 DNA is TGTGCCAGCAGCACATACAACGGGGATACGCAGTATTTT. The full variable domain, completed using reference TRBV7-3 and TRBJ2-3, is GAGVSQTPSNKVTEKGKYVELRCDPISGHTALYWYRQSLGQGPEFLIYFQGTGAADDSGLPNDRFFAVRPEGSVSTLKIQRTERGDSAVYLCASSTYNGDTQYFGPGTRLTVL.

J is TRBJ2-7 and V is TRBV7-9, with 11 bases identical to TRBD2. Germline loops: CDR1 SEHNR, CDR2 FQNEAQ (reference sequence). V was clipped by 7 bases and J by 6 bases; unmatched bases: 5. The CDR3 is 13 residues long. CDR3 sequence (DNA): TGTGCCAGCAAAACTAGCGGGAGCGTCGAGCAGTACTTC. Translated, it gives CASKTSGSVEQYF. Supplemented by reference TRBV7-9 and TRBJ2-7, the full variable domain reads DTGVSQNPRHKITKRGQNVTFRCDPISEHNRLYWYRQTLGQGPEFLTYFQNEAQLEKSRLLSDRFSAERPKGSFSTLEIQRTEQGDSAMYLCASKTSGSVEQYFGPGTRLTVT.

The J gene is TRBJ1-1, the V gene TRBV7-3, with 7 bases matching TRBD1. J gave up 2 bases and V 6 bases, and 12 bases lay outside the gene matches. This CDR3 is built from 16 residues. From germline, CDR1 is SGHTA and CDR2 FQGTGA. CDR3 amino acids: CASSLYPGGDNTEAFF. DNA for the CDR3: TGTGCCAGCAGTTTATATCCAGGGGGGGATAACACTGAAGCTTTCTTT.

V is TRBV24-1 and J is TRBJ2-1; 11 nucleotides align to TRBD2. With 3 bases clipped from V and 8 bases from J, the junction kept 2 bases outside the gene matches. The CDR3 covers 14 residues. In germline, CDR1 is KGHDR, CDR2 SFDVKD. CDR3 residues: CATSDTSGSDEQFF. The CDR3 DNA sequence: TGTGCCACCAGTGATACTAGCGGGAGCGATGAGCAGTTCTTC.

The chain combines TRBV9 with TRBJ2-1; 10 bases fit TRBD2. After removal of 3 bases from V and 5 bases from J, the junction contained 2 bases not matched to a gene. This CDR3 is built from 14 residues. Germline CDR1 and CDR2: SGDLS and YYNGEE. CDR3 sequence reads: CASSGGLADNEQFF. As DNA, the CDR3 is TGTGCCAGCAGCGGAGGACTAGCGGACAATGAGCAGTTCTTC.

The chain uses TRBV7-3 and TRBJ2-1, with D possibly being TRBD1 (6 bases). The CDR3 totals 12 residues. V lost 4 bases and J lost 8, with 9 bases in between. Germline V lookup: CDR1 SGHTA, CDR2 FQGTGA. This CDR3 is CASSSQGYEQFF. The CDR3 coding sequence is TGTGCCAGCAGCTCGCAGGGGTATGAGCAGTTCTTC. Combining the CDR3 with reference TRBV7-3 and TRBJ2-1 gives the whole variable domain GAGVSQTPSNKVTEKGKYVELRCDPISGHTALYWYRQSLGQGPEFLIYFQGTGAADDSGLPNDRFFAVRPEGSVSTLKIQRTERGDSAVYLCASSSQGYEQFFGPGTRLTVL.

The rearrangement uses TRBV20-1 and TRBJ2-7; D is perhaps TRBD1 (5 bases). The CDR3 has 12 residues. Between the trimmed V and J ends, which lost 4 bases and 0 bases, there was a span of 7 bases. Germline values: CDR1 DFQATT, CDR2 SNEGSKA (reference sequence). The DNA of the CDR3 is TGCAGTGCTATGACAGACTCCTACGAGCAGTACTTC. This gives the protein CSAMTDSYEQYF.